What follows describes a single TCR beta chain. The record originates from a study of blood T cell repertoires in COVID-19. This table comes from immunoSEQ multiplex PCR, and its TCRdb copy is limited to in-frame clones, with some not included. The data contain around 230,000 clones, about 90% of them seen just once; the ten biggest clones take up 7.2%. Trimming removed 3 bases from V and 0 bases from J, with 7 bases in between. The CDR3 contains 15 residues. Germline CDR1 and CDR2: SGHRS and YFSETQ. The sequencing sample was made of peripheral blood. The TCR comes from a man aged 55 to 70 who had recovered from COVID-19. This chain joins TRBV5-1 and TRBJ2-6; D gene uncertain. CDR3 region: CASSSTPSGANVLTF. The CDR3 DNA reads as TGCGCCAGCAGCTCTACTCCCTCTGGGGCCAACGTCCTGACTTTC.